The present T cell receptor beta chain was sequenced within a study of cytomegalovirus exposure and HLA in healthy donors. Study outcomes and limitations: Researchers had no immune exposure information except CMV serostatus available. Being indistinguishable, some V segments were excluded, TRBV6-2 and TRBV6-3 among them.

This clone occurred once. Its specificity is unknown. PCR employed 60 Vbeta and 13 Jbeta primers. Sequencing used immunoSEQ multiplex PCR; TCRdb keeps in-frame clones, though not all of them. The sample gives about 67,000 clones, roughly 65% of which show up once; approximately 2.1% is in the top ten. This CDR3 is 12 amino acids long. The germline V and J ends were trimmed by 6 bases and 16 bases, with 19 bases remaining between them. The germline V gene encodes CDR1 SNHLY and CDR2 FYNNEI. The sequencing input was PBMCs. The chain employs TRBV2 and TRBJ2-1; possible D gene TRBD2, 5 bases. The receptor's source is a woman younger than 45 in good health and CMV-seronegative. Here the CDR3 DNA reads TGTGCCAGCAGCTTTAGCGACTACCTCGGATTCTTC. Translating gives CASSFSDYLGFF.